This T cell receptor (beta chain) was profiled in a study of blood T cell repertoires in COVID-19. Some clones are missing from TCRdb's copy, which holds only in-frame ones; the method was immunoSEQ multiplex PCR. The sample lists about 83,000 clones, around 90% occurring once. Germline CDR1 and CDR2: SGHTA and FQGNSA. This CDR3 is built from 15 residues. The V segment lost 1 base and the J segment 4 bases; nucleotides outside the gene matches: 3. Sequenced material: peripheral blood. This clonotype originated in a woman in her 50s with active or convalescent COVID-19. The chain combines TRBV7-2 with TRBJ1-3, with 8 bases aligning to TRBD1. CDR3 region: CASSLGTGLGNTIYF. The CDR3 DNA is TGTGCCAGCAGCTTAGGGACAGGGCTCGGAAACACCATATATTTT.